This TCR beta chain came from a study of blood T cell repertoires in COVID-19. Assay used: immunoSEQ multiplex PCR; TCRdb lists only in-frame clones, some missing. Of roughly 380,000 clones listed, about 89% were seen once; the top ten hold roughly 1.5%. The sequence came from a woman in her forties with COVID-19, enrolled during active disease. Input material: peripheral blood.

The chain's CDR3 is CASGPTGYNSPLHF. In DNA, the CDR3 is TGTGCTAGTGGTCCGACGGGCTATAATTCACCCCTCCACTTT. This chain connects TRBV12-5 to TRBJ1-6; D gene uncertain. This CDR3 contains 14 residues. Germline CDR1 LGHNT, CDR2 FRNRAP. The V gene lost 5 bases and the J gene lost 3 bases, with 8 bases spanning the gap.